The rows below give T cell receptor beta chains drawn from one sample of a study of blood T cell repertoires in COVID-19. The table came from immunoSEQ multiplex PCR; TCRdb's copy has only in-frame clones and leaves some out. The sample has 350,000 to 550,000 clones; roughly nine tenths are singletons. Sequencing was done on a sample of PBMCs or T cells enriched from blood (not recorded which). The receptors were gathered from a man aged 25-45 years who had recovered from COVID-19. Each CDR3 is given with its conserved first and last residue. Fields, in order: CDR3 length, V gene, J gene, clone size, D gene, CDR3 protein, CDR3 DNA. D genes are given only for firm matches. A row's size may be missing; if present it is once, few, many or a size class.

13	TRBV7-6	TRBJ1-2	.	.	CASSLAPIYGYTF	TGTGCCAGCAGCTTAGCCCCCATTTATGGCTACACCTTC
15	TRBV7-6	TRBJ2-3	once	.	CASSGTRENTDTQYF	TGTGCCAGCAGCGGCACTAGGGAGAACACAGATACGCAGTATTTT
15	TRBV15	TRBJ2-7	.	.	CATSRFPGSWDEQYF	TGTGCCACCAGCAGATTTCCAGGCAGCTGGGACGAGCAGTACTTC
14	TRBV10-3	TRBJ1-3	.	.	CAIRAGFSGNTIYF	TGTGCCATCAGGGCAGGGTTTTCTGGAAACACCATATATTTT
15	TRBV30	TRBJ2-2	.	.	CAWSGLAMYTGELFF	TGTGCCTGGAGTGGTCTAGCGATGTACACCGGGGAGCTGTTTTTT
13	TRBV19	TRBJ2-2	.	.	CASSSQGLGELFF	TGTGCCAGTAGTTCACAGGGTCTGGGGGAGCTGTTTTTT
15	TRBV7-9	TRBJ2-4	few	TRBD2	CASSFASGSGNIQYF	TGTGCCAGCAGCTTCGCTAGCGGGAGTGGGAACATTCAGTACTTC
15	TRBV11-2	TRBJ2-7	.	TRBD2	CASSLETSGRAEQYF	TGTGCCAGCAGCTTAGAGACTAGCGGGAGGGCCGAGCAGTACTTC
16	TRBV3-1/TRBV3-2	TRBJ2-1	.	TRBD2	CASSGNPLAGDNEQFF	TGTGCCAGCAGCGGTAACCCCTTAGCGGGAGATAATGAGCAGTTCTTC
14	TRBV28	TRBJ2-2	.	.	CASRHQQHTGELFF	TGTGCCAGCAGACACCAACAGCACACCGGGGAGCTGTTTTTT
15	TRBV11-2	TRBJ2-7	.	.	CASSLGKGRQKEQYF	TGTGCCAGCAGCTTGGGGAAAGGACGACAGAAGGAGCAGTACTTC
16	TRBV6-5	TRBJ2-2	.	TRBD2	CASSSVAGGRTGELFF	TGTGCCAGCAGTTCGGTCGCGGGAGGGCGGACCGGGGAGCTGTTTTTT
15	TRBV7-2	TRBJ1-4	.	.	CASTLLTPPAEKLFF	TGTGCCAGCACCTTACTTACTCCGCCAGCGGAAAAACTGTTTTTT
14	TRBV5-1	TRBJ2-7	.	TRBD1	CASTDGQGTYEQYF	TGCGCCAGCACCGACGGACAGGGGACCTACGAGCAGTACTTC
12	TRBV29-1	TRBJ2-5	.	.	CSVVISIETQYF	TGCAGCGTTGTAATTAGCATCGAGACCCAGTACTTC
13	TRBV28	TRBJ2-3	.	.	CASSLNRVDTQYF	TGTGCCAGCAGTCTAAACAGGGTTGATACGCAGTATTTT
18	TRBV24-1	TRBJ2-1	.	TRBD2	CATSDFGSSGRTYNEQFF	TGTGCCACCAGTGATTTCGGTTCTAGCGGGAGGACCTACAATGAGCAGTTCTTC
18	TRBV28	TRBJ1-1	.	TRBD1	CASSSGQTGVLMNTEAFF	TGTGCCAGCAGTTCGGGACAGACCGGGGTTCTAATGAACACTGAAGCTTTCTTT
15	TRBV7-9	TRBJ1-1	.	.	CASSSGQMMNTEAFF	TGTGCCAGCAGCTCCGGACAGATGATGAACACTGAAGCTTTCTTT
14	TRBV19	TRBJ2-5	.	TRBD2	CASSIVGGKETQYF	TGTGCCAGTAGTATAGTCGGGGGGAAAGAGACCCAGTACTTC
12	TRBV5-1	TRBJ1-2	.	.	CASSWIGEGYTF	TGCGCCAGCAGCTGGATCGGGGAGGGCTACACCTTC
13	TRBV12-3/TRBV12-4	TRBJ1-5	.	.	CASTGGIGQPQHF	TGTGCCAGCACCGGGGGTATTGGGCAGCCCCAGCATTTT
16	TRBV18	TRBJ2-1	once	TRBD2	CASSPPSGRLYNEQFF	TGTGCCAGCTCACCCCCGAGCGGGAGGCTCTACAATGAGCAGTTCTTC
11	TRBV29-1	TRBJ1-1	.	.	CSVERNTEAFF	TGCAGCGTTGAACGGAACACTGAAGCTTTCTTT
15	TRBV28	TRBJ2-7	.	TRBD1	CATRASGQKSYEQYF	TGTGCCACCCGGGCCTCGGGACAGAAATCCTACGAGCAGTACTTC
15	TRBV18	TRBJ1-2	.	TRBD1	CASSPRAGGLDGYTF	TGTGCCAGCTCACCACGGGCAGGGGGCCTGGATGGCTACACCTTC
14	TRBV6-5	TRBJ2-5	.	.	CASHFGGPEETQYF	TGTGCCAGCCACTTTGGAGGGCCGGAAGAGACCCAGTACTTC
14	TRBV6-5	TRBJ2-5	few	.	CASSGEAVAETQYF	TGTGCCTCCTCAGGGGAAGCGGTTGCAGAGACCCAGTACTTC
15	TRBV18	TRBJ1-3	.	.	CASSLSADTGNTIYF	TGTGCCAGCTCTCTCTCGGCGGATACTGGAAACACCATATATTTT
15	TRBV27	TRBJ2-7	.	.	CASRRPDGGTYEQYF	TGTGCCAGCAGACGCCCTGACGGAGGGACCTACGAGCAGTACTTC
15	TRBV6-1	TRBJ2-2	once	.	CASSEEEPITGELFF	TGTGCCAGCAGTGAAGAGGAGCCAATCACCGGGGAGCTGTTTTTT
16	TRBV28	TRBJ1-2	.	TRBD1	CASSYGTGGGNYGYTF	TGTGCCAGCAGTTACGGAACAGGGGGGGGCAACTATGGCTACACCTTC
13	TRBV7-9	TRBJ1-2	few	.	CASSLQSSDGYTF	TGTGCCAGCAGCCTACAGTCCTCTGATGGCTACACCTTC
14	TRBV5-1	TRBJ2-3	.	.	CASSLAGSTDTQYF	TGCGCCAGCAGCTTGGCCGGTAGCACAGATACGCAGTATTTT
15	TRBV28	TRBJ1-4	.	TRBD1	CASNEQGAQSEKLFF	TGTGCCAGCAACGAACAGGGGGCTCAAAGTGAAAAACTGTTTTTT
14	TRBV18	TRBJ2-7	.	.	CATRGDTTSYEQYF	TGTGCCACAAGAGGGGACACTACTTCCTACGAGCAGTACTTC
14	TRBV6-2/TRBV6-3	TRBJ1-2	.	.	CASSYSKDGDGYTF	TGTGCCAGCAGTTACTCCAAGGACGGGGATGGCTACACCTTC
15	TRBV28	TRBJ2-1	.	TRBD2	CASSFLERDYTEQFF	TGTGCCAGCAGTTTTTTGGAGCGGGATTATACTGAGCAGTTCTTC
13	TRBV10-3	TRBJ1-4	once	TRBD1	CAHRGQQNEKLFF	TGTGCCCACAGGGGACAGCAAAATGAAAAACTGTTTTTT
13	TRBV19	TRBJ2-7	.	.	CASSIGHLYEQYF	TGTGCCAGTAGTATCGGACACCTCTACGAGCAGTACTTC
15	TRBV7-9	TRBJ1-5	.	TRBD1	CASSLGTGEGQPQHF	TGTGCCAGCAGCTTGGGGACAGGTGAAGGTCAGCCCCAGCATTTT
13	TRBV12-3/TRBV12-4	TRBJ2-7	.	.	CASSLGQLYEQYF	TGTGCCAGCAGTTTAGGGCAGTTATACGAGCAGTACTTC
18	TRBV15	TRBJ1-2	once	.	CATSRDGPQSDLLLGYTF	TGTGCCACCAGCAGAGATGGGCCGCAGAGTGACCTTCTTCTTGGCTACACCTTC
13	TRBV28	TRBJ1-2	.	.	CASSLSIADGYTF	TGTGCCAGCAGTTTATCTATAGCGGACGGCTACACCTTC
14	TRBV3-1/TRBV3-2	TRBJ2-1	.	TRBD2	CASSQDRLAVRQFF	TGTGCCAGCAGCCAAGACAGGCTAGCGGTCCGTCAGTTCTTC
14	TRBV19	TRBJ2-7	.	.	CASNPGTPTYEQYF	TGTGCCAGTAATCCCGGGACACCTACCTACGAGCAGTACTTC
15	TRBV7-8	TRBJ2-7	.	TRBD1	CASSLKTGQPYEQYF	TGTGCCAGCAGCTTAAAGACGGGACAGCCCTACGAGCAGTACTTC
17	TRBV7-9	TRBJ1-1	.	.	CASSLAPAQGRGTEAFF	TGTGCCAGCAGCTTAGCGCCCGCACAGGGAAGGGGCACTGAAGCTTTCTTT
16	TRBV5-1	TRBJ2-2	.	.	CASSLQGQGLTGELFF	TGCGCCAGCAGCCTTCAGGGGCAGGGTCTAACCGGGGAGCTGTTTTTT
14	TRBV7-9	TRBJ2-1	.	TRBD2	CASSGREVYNEQFF	TGTGCCAGCAGTGGGCGGGAGGTCTATAATGAGCAGTTCTTC
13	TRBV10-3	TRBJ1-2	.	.	CAISETDSYGYTF	TGTGCCATCAGTGAAACGGACAGCTATGGCTACACCTTC
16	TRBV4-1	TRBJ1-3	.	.	CASSQDPREPGNTIYF	TGCGCCAGCAGCCAAGACCCCAGGGAACCTGGAAACACCATATATTTT
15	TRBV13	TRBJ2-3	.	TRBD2	CASSTLTSGTDTQYF	TGTGCCAGCAGTACACTCACTAGCGGAACAGATACGCAGTATTTT
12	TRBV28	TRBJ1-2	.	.	CASRQGGYGYTF	TGTGCCAGCAGGCAGGGAGGCTATGGCTACACCTTC
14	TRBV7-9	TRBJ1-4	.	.	CASSLGTDNEKLFF	TGTGCCAGCAGCTTAGGAACTGATAATGAAAAACTGTTTTTT
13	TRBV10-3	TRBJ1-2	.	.	CAITPDRFYGYTF	TGTGCCATCACCCCCGACAGATTCTATGGCTACACCTTC
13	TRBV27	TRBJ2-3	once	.	CASSLRGTDTQYF	TGTGCCAGCAGTTTGCGGGGCACAGATACGCAGTATTTT
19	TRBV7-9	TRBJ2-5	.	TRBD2	CASKPTPGLVEPTKETQYF	TGTGCCAGCAAACCCACCCCGGGACTAGTTGAGCCGACGAAAGAGACCCAGTACTTC
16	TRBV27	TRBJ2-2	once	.	CASSFKTLPDTGELFF	TGTGCCAGCAGTTTCAAAACCCTCCCGGACACCGGGGAGCTGTTTTTT
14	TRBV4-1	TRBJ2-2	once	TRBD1	CASRRTGGNGELFF	TGCGCCAGCAGACGAACAGGGGGCAACGGGGAGCTGTTTTTT